This TCR beta chain is from a study of blood T cell repertoires in COVID-19. About the study: Samples representing acute and convalescent COVID-19 were sourced from the United States, Italy and Spain.

Data came from immunoSEQ multiplex PCR; TCRdb stores just in-frame clones and leaves some out. This table holds some 150,000 clones, approximately 85% found once. V shed 4 bases and J 5 bases; nucleotides not matched to a gene: 6. CDR1 MNHEY and CDR2 SVGAGI come from the germline V gene. This CDR3 is built from 14 residues. Material for sequencing was peripheral blood. This sequence was found in a human donor with acute or convalescent COVID-19. The donor label of this sample is uncertain. The genes are TRBV6-5 and TRBJ2-7, with TRBD1 matching 9 bases. The CDR3 DNA reads TGTGCCAGCAGTTCGGGACAGGGTAACAACGAGCAGTACTTC. It codes for CASSSGQGNNEQYF.